The rows below give T cell receptor beta chains drawn from one sample of a study of T-cell memory formation after mild COVID-19. TCRdb reanalysed the 5' RACE reads using MiXCR and keeps one entry per CDR3 protein. The repertoire includes roughly 110,000 distinct CDR3 sequences, around 11% of them detected once, and roughly 30% sits in the top ten. The specimen was PBMCs or a T cell subset sorted from them (not recorded which). These receptors all come from an adult woman who had mild COVID-19 (a few samples of this study predate the infection). Cell type and time point are not known. Both conserved end residues are part of each CDR3. The D gene is left open where the match is weak. For some rows the clone size is stated as once, few or many, or as a class when expanded; others skip it.

CDR3aa	CDR3nt	d_gene	j_gene	abundance	v_gene
CSARNQGGPQHF	TGCAGTGCTAGGAATCAGGGGGGGCCCCAGCATTTT	TRBD1	TRBJ1-5	.	TRBV20-1
CSGGTEDSRTYNEQFF	TGCAGCGGGGGGACAGAAGACTCTCGAACCTACAATGAGCAGTTCTTC	TRBD1	TRBJ2-1	many	TRBV29-1
CASSYSLSPGELFF	TGTGCCAGCAGTTACTCCCTAAGTCCCGGGGAGCTGTTTTTT	.	TRBJ2-2	.	TRBV6-5
CASGPGLAYSEQFF	TGCGCCAGCGGACCGGGACTAGCGTATTCTGAGCAGTTCTTC	TRBD2	TRBJ2-1	few	TRBV5-1
CSVARLAGGRTDTQYF	TGCAGCGTTGCCCGACTAGCGGGAGGGCGCACAGATACGCAGTATTTT	TRBD2	TRBJ2-3	many	TRBV29-1
CATSPGRQNQPQHF	TGTGCCACCAGCCCCGGGAGACAAAATCAGCCCCAGCATTTT	.	TRBJ1-5	few	TRBV15
CASSVDRASYEQYF	TGTGCCAGCAGTGTTGACAGGGCATCCTACGAGCAGTACTTC	TRBD1	TRBJ2-7	.	TRBV6-5
CASSSGLLEQYF	TGTGCCAGCAGTTCGGGCCTCCTGGAGCAGTACTTC	.	TRBJ2-7	.	TRBV2
CASSPRTGANTGELFF	TGTGCCAGCAGCCCCCGAACAGGCGCGAACACCGGGGAGCTGTTTTTT	.	TRBJ2-2	few	TRBV5-4
CASSQEIMNGQYEQYF	TGCGCCAGCAGCCAAGAGATCATGAACGGACAGTACGAGCAGTACTTC	.	TRBJ2-7	.	TRBV4-3
CASSLPRALDTGELFF	TGTGCCAGCAGCTTGCCGAGGGCTCTAGACACCGGGGAGCTGTTTTTT	.	TRBJ2-2	few	TRBV5-5
CASSQPTASYEQYF	TGTGCCAGCAGCCAACCGACAGCTTCCTACGAGCAGTACTTC	.	TRBJ2-7	.	TRBV3-1
CASSPGSSSTDTQYF	TGTGCCAGCAGCCCAGGGAGCTCTAGCACAGATACGCAGTATTTT	.	TRBJ2-3	.	TRBV7-9
CASSPPVAGQPAKNIQYF	TGTGCCAGCTCACCACCGGTCGCCGGACAGCCGGCCAAAAACATTCAGTACTTC	.	TRBJ2-4	.	TRBV18
CASSPHPGTSGGSSYNEQFF	TGTGCCAGCAGCCCCCATCCCGGGACTAGCGGGGGTTCCTCCTACAATGAGCAGTTCTTC	TRBD2	TRBJ2-1	few	TRBV9
CASSLLAGPAYEQYF	TGTGCCAGCAGTCTACTAGCGGGGCCGGCCTACGAGCAGTACTTC	TRBD2	TRBJ2-7	few	TRBV27
CASSSDPSYNEQFF	TGTGCCAGCAGTTCGGATCCCTCCTACAATGAGCAGTTCTTC	.	TRBJ2-1	many	TRBV6-2/TRBV6-3
CSVETTGSYEQYF	TGCAGCGTTGAAACTACAGGGTCCTACGAGCAGTACTTC	.	TRBJ2-7	many	TRBV29-1
CASSLTSGADTQYF	TGTGCCAGCAGTTTGACTAGCGGCGCCGATACGCAGTATTTT	TRBD2	TRBJ2-3	few	TRBV12-3/TRBV12-4
CASQGDLSSYNEQFF	TGTGCCAGCCAAGGAGATCTTAGCTCCTACAATGAGCAGTTCTTC	.	TRBJ2-1	.	TRBV6-1
CASSSGLAGAYEQYF	TGTGCCAGCAGCTCCGGACTAGCGGGGGCCTACGAGCAGTACTTC	TRBD2	TRBJ2-7	few	TRBV5-5
CASHLGTGRYEQYF	TGCGCCAGCCACCTCGGGACAGGGAGATACGAGCAGTACTTC	TRBD1	TRBJ2-7	many	TRBV5-1
CASSALPGLANGELFF	TGTGCCAGCAGTGCCCTTCCGGGACTAGCTAACGGGGAGCTGTTTTTT	TRBD2	TRBJ2-2	.	TRBV12-3/TRBV12-4
CASSSKGASVPFSYQETQYF	TGTGCCAGCAGTTCAAAGGGGGCGTCCGTACCTTTTTCGTACCAAGAGACCCAGTACTTC	TRBD1	TRBJ2-5	few	TRBV6-5
CASSPSGGARETQYF	TGTGCCAGCAGCCCCAGCGGGGGGGCCCGGGAGACCCAGTACTTC	TRBD2	TRBJ2-5	once	TRBV7-6
CASSNRKPSGYEQYF	TGTGCCAGCAGCAACCGAAAACCGTCTGGGTACGAGCAGTACTTC	.	TRBJ2-7	few	TRBV21-1
CATSDTLTETQYF	TGTGCCACCAGTGATACCCTAACAGAGACCCAGTACTTC	.	TRBJ2-5	few	TRBV24-1
CSASFWVSSGGYNEQFF	TGCAGTGCTAGCTTCTGGGTTTCCAGCGGGGGGTACAATGAGCAGTTCTTC	TRBD2	TRBJ2-1	few	TRBV20-1
CASTFGGLDEQYF	TGTGCCAGCACGTTTGGGGGACTCGACGAGCAGTACTTC	.	TRBJ2-7	many	TRBV19
CASSLTDAWGDTQYF	TGTGCCAGCAGCTTAACGGACGCCTGGGGAGATACGCAGTATTTT	.	TRBJ2-3	few	TRBV7-3
CSVDPGTSTREQYF	TGCAGCGTCGACCCCGGGACATCCACCCGCGAGCAGTACTTC	.	TRBJ2-7	few	TRBV29-1
CASSFSSQYEQYF	TGTGCCAGCAGTTTCTCCAGCCAATACGAGCAGTACTTC	.	TRBJ2-7	few	TRBV27
CASSSGQALSLDEQYF	TGTGCCAGCAGCTCCGGACAGGCCCTCTCTCTGGACGAGCAGTACTTC	TRBD1	TRBJ2-7	.	TRBV6-1
CSARVMGLMNTEAFF	TGCAGTGCTAGGGTGATGGGACTAATGAACACTGAAGCTTTCTTT	.	TRBJ1-1	.	TRBV20-1
CSVEGVDGVLNIQYF	TGCAGCGTTGAAGGGGTGGACGGGGTGTTGAACATTCAGTACTTC	.	TRBJ2-4	many	TRBV29-1
CASSGGQGSYTF	TGTGCCAGCAGCGGAGGCCAGGGCAGCTACACCTTC	.	TRBJ1-2	few	TRBV9
CASSSKREGYDEQFF	TGTGCCAGTAGTAGCAAGCGGGAGGGTTATGATGAGCAGTTCTTC	TRBD2	TRBJ2-1	.	TRBV19